A selection of T cell receptor beta chains follows, all from one sample in a study of beta chain features in type 1 diabetes. Sequencing was performed with immunoSEQ multiplex PCR; in TCRdb, only in-frame clones are kept and a portion is missing. The repertoire holds roughly 450,000 clones, around 13% seen once, with about 0.034% in the top ten. Sequenced sample: naive CD4+ T cells from blood. The receptors originated from a man younger than 45 in good health. CDR3s include the opening cysteine and the closing phenylalanine or tryptophan. The order of the fields is clone size, J gene, V gene, CDR3 length, D gene, CDR3 DNA, CDR3 protein. A D gene is named only where the DNA matches it firmly. The size entry is marked missing in some rows and otherwise reads once, few, many or a size class.

>.|TRBJ2-3|TRBV29-1|13|TRBD2
TGCAGCGTTAGCGGGGATTGGGCAAATACGCAGTATTTT
CSVSGDWANTQYF
>few|TRBJ1-1|TRBV9|13|.
TGTGCCAGCAGCGTGGACTTAGCGTCCGAAGCTTTCTTT
CASSVDLASEAFF
>.|TRBJ1-1|TRBV7-2|15|.
TGTGCCAGCAGCTTAGCGGAGGGGATAAGCACTGAAGCTTTCTTT
CASSLAEGISTEAFF
>.|TRBJ2-3|TRBV9|17|.
TGTGCCAGCAGCTCCACCGGCCGGTTAGGGCGCACAGATACGCAGTATTTT
CASSSTGRLGRTDTQYF
>.|TRBJ2-1|TRBV9|15|.
TGTGCCAGCAGCGTAGAGGCCTACTCCTACAATGAGCAGTTCTTC
CASSVEAYSYNEQFF
>.|TRBJ2-5|TRBV15|18|.
TGTGCCACCAGCAGAGATTTCCCAAGAATCCGCCGTTCGGAGACCCAGTACTTC
CATSRDFPRIRRSETQYF
>.|TRBJ2-3|TRBV5-1|15|.
TGCGCCAGCACCTCTGGGACTCGAAACACAGATACGCAGTATTTT
CASTSGTRNTDTQYF
>.|TRBJ2-5|TRBV7-9|15|TRBD1
TGTGCCAGCAGCTCCTGGACAGGGGGAGAAGAGACCCAGTACTTC
CASSSWTGGEETQYF
>once|TRBJ1-1|TRBV9|15|TRBD1
TGTGCCAGCAGCCAGATTACAGGGGCGGCCACTGAAGCTTTCTTT
CASSQITGAATEAFF
>.|TRBJ2-2|TRBV25-1|15|.
TGTGCCAGCACCCCCCGGCAGGGCCACACCGGGGAGCTGTTTTTT
CASTPRQGHTGELFF
>.|TRBJ2-6|TRBV4-3|19|TRBD1
TGCGCCAGCAGCCAAGTGCTTTCGGACAGGGCCTCTGGGGCCAACGTCCTGACTTTC
CASSQVLSDRASGANVLTF
>few|TRBJ2-5|TRBV6-6|12|.
TGTGCCAGCAGTCACAGACAAGAGACCCAGTACTTC
CASSHRQETQYF
>.|TRBJ2-7|TRBV7-9|13|TRBD1
TGTGCCAGCAGCTTCGGGGACAGTACCGAGCAGTACTTC
CASSFGDSTEQYF
>few|TRBJ2-4|TRBV2|14|.
TGTGCCAGCAGTGTCCTTCGTAGCGGAAACATTCAGTACTTC
CASSVLRSGNIQYF
>.|TRBJ2-2|TRBV9|15|.
TGTGCCAGCAGCGTATCAGCTGGGGCCACCGGGGAGCTGTTTTTT
CASSVSAGATGELFF
>.|TRBJ2-1|TRBV20-1|11|.
TGCAGTGCTAGGAGCTACAATGAGCAGTTCTTC
CSARSYNEQFF
>few|TRBJ2-5|TRBV6-6|11|.
TGTGCCAGCACTATCCAAGAGACCCAGTACTTC
CASTIQETQYF
>.|TRBJ2-1|TRBV9|15|.
TGTGCCAGCAGCGCCCTTGCCGGACCTGGGGGAGAGCAGTTCTTC
CASSALAGPGGEQFF
>.|TRBJ1-2|TRBV7-8|14|.
TGTGCCAGCAGCTTGGCAGGACAGCCCTATGGCTACACCTTC
CASSLAGQPYGYTF
>.|TRBJ2-5|TRBV5-4|16|TRBD1
TGTGCCAGCAGCCCCGGGACAGGACCTTTAGGAGGGACCCAGTACTTC
CASSPGTGPLGGTQYF
>few|TRBJ1-4|TRBV4-3|16|.
TGCGCCAGCAGCCAAGATTGGGGTTCAACTAATGAAAAACTGTTTTTT
CASSQDWGSTNEKLFF
>.|TRBJ2-5|TRBV5-4|14|.
TGTGCCAGCAGTCGCGGACAGAATCAAGAGACCCAGTACTTC
CASSRGQNQETQYF
>few|TRBJ2-1|TRBV15|15|.
TGTGCCACCAGCAGAGGGGGGAGCTCCTACAATGAGCAGTTCTTC
CATSRGGSSYNEQFF
>.|TRBJ1-5|TRBV5-4|13|TRBD1
TGTGCCAGCAGCCAGGGACAGAATCAGCCCCAGCATTTT
CASSQGQNQPQHF
>few|TRBJ2-5|TRBV30|14|TRBD1
TGTGCCTGGAGCTCCGGGACAGGCCTAGAGACCCAGTACTTC
CAWSSGTGLETQYF
>few|TRBJ1-2|TRBV30|20|TRBD1
TGTGCCTGGAGTGTAAGCGGATCTAGATGGACCCGACAGGGGGGGAATGGCTACACCTTC
CAWSVSGSRWTRQGGNGYTF
>.|TRBJ2-1|TRBV5-4|15|TRBD1
TGTGCCAGCAGCTTACCGGGACAGGGGGCATCTGAGCAGTTCTTC
CASSLPGQGASEQFF
>few|TRBJ2-3|TRBV7-2|14|.
TGTGCCAGCAGCTCGGGACATGCCACAGATACGCAGTATTTT
CASSSGHATDTQYF
>.|TRBJ2-1|TRBV4-3|16|.
TGCGCCAGCAGCCGAGATTTAGCGGCAGTTTACAATGAGCAGTTCTTC
CASSRDLAAVYNEQFF
>.|TRBJ2-5|TRBV7-9|15|TRBD1
TGTGCCAGCAGCCCCAGGGGGCTAGACCAAGAGACCCAGTACTTC
CASSPRGLDQETQYF
>.|TRBJ2-1|TRBV13|16|TRBD1
TGTGCCAGCAGCCCCCGGCCGGGACAGGGGTCGAATGAGCAGTTCTTC
CASSPRPGQGSNEQFF
>few|TRBJ2-3|TRBV11-1|14|.
TGTGCCAGCAGCTCGACAAAGGGCACAGATACGCAGTATTTT
CASSSTKGTDTQYF
>many|TRBJ2-4|TRBV15|15|.
TGTGCCACCAGCAGAGTTGAGATAGCCAAAAACATTCAGTACTTC
CATSRVEIAKNIQYF